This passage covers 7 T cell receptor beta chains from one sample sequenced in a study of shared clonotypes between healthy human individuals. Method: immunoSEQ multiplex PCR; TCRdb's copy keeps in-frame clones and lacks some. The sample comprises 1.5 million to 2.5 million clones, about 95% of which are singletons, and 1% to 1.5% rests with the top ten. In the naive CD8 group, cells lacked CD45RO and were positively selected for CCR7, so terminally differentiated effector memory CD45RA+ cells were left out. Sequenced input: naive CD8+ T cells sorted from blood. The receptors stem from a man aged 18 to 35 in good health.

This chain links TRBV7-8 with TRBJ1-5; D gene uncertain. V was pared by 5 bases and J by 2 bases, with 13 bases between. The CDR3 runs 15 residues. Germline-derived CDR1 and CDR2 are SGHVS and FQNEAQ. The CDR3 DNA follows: TGTGCCAGCAGCCTCCAGCTAGAAGGCAATCAGCCCCAGCATTTT. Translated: CASSLQLEGNQPQHF.

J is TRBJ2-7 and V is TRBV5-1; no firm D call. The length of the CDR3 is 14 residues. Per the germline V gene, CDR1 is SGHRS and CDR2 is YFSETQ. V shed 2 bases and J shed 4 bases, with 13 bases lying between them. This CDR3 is CASSFGPDGYEQYF. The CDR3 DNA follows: TGCGCCAGCAGCTTTGGCCCCGACGGGTACGAGCAGTACTTC.

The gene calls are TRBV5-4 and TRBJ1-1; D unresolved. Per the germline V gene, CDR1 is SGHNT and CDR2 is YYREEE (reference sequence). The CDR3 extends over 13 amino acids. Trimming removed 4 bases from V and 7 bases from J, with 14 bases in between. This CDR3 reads CASSAGRGGEAFF. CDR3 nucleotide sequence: TGTGCCAGCAGCGCTGGGAGAGGCGGTGAAGCTTTCTTT.

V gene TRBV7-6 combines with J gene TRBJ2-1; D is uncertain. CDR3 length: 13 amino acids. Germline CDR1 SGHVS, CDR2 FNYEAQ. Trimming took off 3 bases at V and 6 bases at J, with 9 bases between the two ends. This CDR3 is CASSFNSLNEQFF. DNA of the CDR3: TGTGCCAGCAGCTTTAACTCCCTCAATGAGCAGTTCTTC. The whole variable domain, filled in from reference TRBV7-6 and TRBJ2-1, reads GAGVSQSPRYKVTKRGQDVALRCDPISGHVSLYWYRQALGQGPEFLTYFNYEAQQDKSGLPNDRFSAERPEGSISTLTIQRTEQRDSAMYRCASSFNSLNEQFFGPGTRLTVL.

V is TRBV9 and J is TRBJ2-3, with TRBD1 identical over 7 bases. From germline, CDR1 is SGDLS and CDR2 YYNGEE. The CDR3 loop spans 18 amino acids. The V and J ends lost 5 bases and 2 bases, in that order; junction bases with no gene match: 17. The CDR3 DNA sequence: TGTGCCAGCAGTGATGACAGGGAAAAAAGACGGCCCACAGATACGCAGTATTTT. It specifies CASSDDREKRRPTDTQYF.

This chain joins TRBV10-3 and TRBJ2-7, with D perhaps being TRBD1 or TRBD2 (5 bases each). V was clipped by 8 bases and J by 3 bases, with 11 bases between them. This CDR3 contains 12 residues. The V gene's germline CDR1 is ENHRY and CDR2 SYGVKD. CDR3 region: CAIWGNLYEQYF. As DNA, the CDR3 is TGTGCCATCTGGGGGAACCTCTACGAGCAGTACTTC.

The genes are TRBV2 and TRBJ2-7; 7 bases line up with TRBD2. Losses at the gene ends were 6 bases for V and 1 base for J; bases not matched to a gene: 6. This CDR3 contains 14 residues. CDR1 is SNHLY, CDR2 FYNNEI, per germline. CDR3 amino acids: CASRGGTDSYEQYF. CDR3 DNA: TGTGCCAGCAGGGGGGGGACGGATTCCTACGAGCAGTACTTC.